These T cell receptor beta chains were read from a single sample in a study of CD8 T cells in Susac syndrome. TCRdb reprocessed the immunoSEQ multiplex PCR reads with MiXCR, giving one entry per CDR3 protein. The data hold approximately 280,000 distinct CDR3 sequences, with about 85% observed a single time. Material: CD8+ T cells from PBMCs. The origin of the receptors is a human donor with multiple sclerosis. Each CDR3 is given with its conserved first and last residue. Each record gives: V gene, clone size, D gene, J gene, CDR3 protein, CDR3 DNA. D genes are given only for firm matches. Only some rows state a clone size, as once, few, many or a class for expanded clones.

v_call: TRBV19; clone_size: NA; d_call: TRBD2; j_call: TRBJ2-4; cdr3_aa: CASSEGLAGVNIQYF; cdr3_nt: TGTGCCAGTAGTGAAGGACTAGCGGGAGTAAACATTCAGTACTTC
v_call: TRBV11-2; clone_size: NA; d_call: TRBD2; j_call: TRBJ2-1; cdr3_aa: CASSSPLAEHNEQFF; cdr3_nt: TGTGCCAGCAGCTCGCCCCTAGCGGAGCACAATGAGCAGTTCTTC
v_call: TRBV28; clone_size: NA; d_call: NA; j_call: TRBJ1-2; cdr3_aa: CASSLSGEGYTF; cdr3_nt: TGTGCCAGCAGTTTATCCGGGGAGGGCTACACCTTC
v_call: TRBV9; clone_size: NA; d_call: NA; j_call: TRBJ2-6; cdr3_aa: CASKSAVEGSGANVLTF; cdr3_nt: TGTGCCAGCAAATCGGCCGTCGAGGGTTCTGGGGCCAACGTCCTGACTTTC
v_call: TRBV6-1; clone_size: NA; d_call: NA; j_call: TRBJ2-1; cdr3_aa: CASTPGQPNLYNEQFF; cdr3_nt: TGTGCCAGCACCCCTGGACAGCCGAACCTCTACAATGAGCAGTTCTTC
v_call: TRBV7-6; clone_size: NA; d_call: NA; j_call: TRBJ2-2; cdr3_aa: CASRPRGPGTGELFF; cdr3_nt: TGTGCCAGCAGGCCCCGGGGGCCGGGCACCGGGGAGCTGTTTTTT
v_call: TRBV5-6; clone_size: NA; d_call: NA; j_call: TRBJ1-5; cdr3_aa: CASSLALTGNQPQHF; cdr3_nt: TGTGCCAGCAGCTTGGCCTTGACAGGCAATCAGCCCCAGCATTTT
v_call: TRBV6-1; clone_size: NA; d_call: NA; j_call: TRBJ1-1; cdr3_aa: CASSGEPTGSLRWGTEAFF; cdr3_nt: TGTGCCAGCAGTGGAGAACCTACAGGTTCTCTTAGGTGGGGCACTGAAGCTTTCTTT
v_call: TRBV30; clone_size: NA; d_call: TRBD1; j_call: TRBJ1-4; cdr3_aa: CAWSLAGGDEKLFF; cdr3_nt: TGTGCCTGGAGTCTGGCAGGGGGCGATGAAAAACTGTTTTTT
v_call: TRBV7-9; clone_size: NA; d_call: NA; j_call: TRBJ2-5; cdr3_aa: CASSTRQETQYF; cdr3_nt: TGTGCCAGCAGCACGCGCCAAGAGACCCAGTACTTC
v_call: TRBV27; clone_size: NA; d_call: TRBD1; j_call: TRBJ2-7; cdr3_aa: CASSLTLGTAAYEQYF; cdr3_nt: TGTGCCAGCAGTTTGACTCTCGGGACAGCCGCCTACGAGCAGTACTTC
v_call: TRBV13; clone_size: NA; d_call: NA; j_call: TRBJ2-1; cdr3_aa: CASSRDLYNEQFF; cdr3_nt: TGTGCCAGCAGCAGGGACCTCTACAATGAGCAGTTCTTC
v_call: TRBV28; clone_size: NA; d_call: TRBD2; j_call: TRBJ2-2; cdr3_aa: CASSFSPAGGADTGELFF; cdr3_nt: TGTGCCAGCAGTTTCAGCCCAGCGGGGGGGGCGGACACCGGGGAGCTGTTTTTT
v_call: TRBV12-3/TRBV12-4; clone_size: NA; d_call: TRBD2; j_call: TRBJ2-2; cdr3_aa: CASSPIPSTSGTGELFF; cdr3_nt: TGTGCCAGCAGTCCGATACCCTCGACTAGCGGCACCGGGGAGCTGTTTTTT
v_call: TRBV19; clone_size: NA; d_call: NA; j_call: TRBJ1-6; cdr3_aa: CASRGGQSPLHF; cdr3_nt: TGTGCCAGTAGAGGGGGGCAATCACCCCTCCACTTT
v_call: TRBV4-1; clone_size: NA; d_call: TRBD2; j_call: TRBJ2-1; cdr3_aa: CASSRRLAGYNEQFF; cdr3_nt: TGCGCCAGCAGCCGCCGACTAGCGGGATACAATGAGCAGTTCTTC
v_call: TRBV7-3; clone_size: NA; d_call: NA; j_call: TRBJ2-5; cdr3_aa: CASSSLVGETQYF; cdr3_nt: TGTGCCAGCAGCTCATTAGTGGGCGAGACCCAGTACTTC
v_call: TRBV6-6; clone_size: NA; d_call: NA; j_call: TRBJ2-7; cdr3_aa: CASSYEGVQQYF; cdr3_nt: TGTGCCAGCAGTTACGAGGGGGTGCAGCAGTACTTC
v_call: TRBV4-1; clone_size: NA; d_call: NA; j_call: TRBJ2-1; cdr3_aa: CASSQDQGSYNEQFF; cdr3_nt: TGCGCCAGCAGCCAAGACCAGGGATCCTACAATGAGCAGTTCTTC
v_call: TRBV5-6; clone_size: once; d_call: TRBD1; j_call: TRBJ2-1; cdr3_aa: CASSSMGTGPGRPQFF; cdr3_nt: TGTGCCAGCAGCTCGATGGGGACAGGTCCCGGTAGGCCACAGTTCTTC
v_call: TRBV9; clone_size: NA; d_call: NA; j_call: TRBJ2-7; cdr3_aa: CASSVDVGRGAEQYF; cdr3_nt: TGTGCCAGCAGCGTAGATGTGGGAAGGGGGGCTGAGCAGTACTTC
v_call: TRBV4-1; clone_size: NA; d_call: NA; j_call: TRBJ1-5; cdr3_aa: CASSQDRREVPQPQHF; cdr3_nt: TGCGCCAGCAGCCAAGACAGAAGGGAAGTCCCTCAGCCCCAGCATTTT
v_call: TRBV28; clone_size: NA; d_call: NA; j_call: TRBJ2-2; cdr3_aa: CAIERDTGELFF; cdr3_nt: TGTGCCATTGAGAGGGACACCGGGGAGCTGTTTTTT
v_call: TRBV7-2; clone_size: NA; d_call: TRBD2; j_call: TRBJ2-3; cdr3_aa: CASSLRPATYKHGGGLDTQYF; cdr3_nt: TGTGCCAGCAGCTTACGCCCAGCTACTTACAAACATGGCGGGGGTTTAGATACGCAGTATTTT
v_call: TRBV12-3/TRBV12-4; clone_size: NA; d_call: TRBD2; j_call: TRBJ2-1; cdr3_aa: CASKSGRAHNEQFF; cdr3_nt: TGTGCCAGCAAAAGCGGGAGGGCCCACAATGAGCAGTTCTTC
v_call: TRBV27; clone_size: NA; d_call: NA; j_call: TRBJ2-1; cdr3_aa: CASSLTPRAGVATGEQFF; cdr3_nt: TGTGCCAGCAGTTTAACCCCCAGAGCGGGCGTAGCTACGGGTGAGCAGTTCTTC
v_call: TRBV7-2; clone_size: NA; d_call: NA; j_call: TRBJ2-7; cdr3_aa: CASSYNAGTLLYEQYF; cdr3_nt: TGTGCCAGCAGTTACAACGCCGGGACACTTCTCTACGAGCAGTACTTC
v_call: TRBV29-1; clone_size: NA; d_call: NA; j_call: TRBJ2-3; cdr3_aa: CSVETTASTDTQYF; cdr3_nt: TGCAGCGTTGAAACGACGGCCAGCACAGATACGCAGTATTTT
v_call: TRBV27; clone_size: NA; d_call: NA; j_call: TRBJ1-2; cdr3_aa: CASSSLKGNYGYTF; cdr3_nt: TGTGCCAGCAGTTCCCTCAAAGGCAACTATGGCTACACCTTC
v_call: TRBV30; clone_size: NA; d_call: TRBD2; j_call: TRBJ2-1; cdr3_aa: CAGGTSESYNEQFF; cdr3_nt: TGTGCCGGAGGGACTAGCGAATCCTACAATGAGCAGTTCTTC
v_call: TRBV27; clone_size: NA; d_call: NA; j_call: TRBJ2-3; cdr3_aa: CASSSVGATQYF; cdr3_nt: TGTGCCAGCAGTTCTGTTGGCGCTACGCAGTATTTT
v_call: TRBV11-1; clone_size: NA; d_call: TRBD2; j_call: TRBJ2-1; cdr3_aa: CASSSGTSGQMEGSYNEQFF; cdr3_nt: TGTGCCAGCAGCTCAGGGACTAGCGGACAAATGGAGGGCTCCTACAATGAGCAGTTCTTC